The 14 T cell receptor beta chains reported below all come from one sample, sequenced in a study of blood T cell repertoires in COVID-19. The table came from immunoSEQ multiplex PCR; TCRdb's copy has only in-frame clones and leaves some out. The sample lists about 74,000 clones; 80% to 90% were seen once. Source material: peripheral blood. These receptors all stem from a woman over 75 with acute or convalescent COVID-19.

The V and J genes are TRBV5-4 and TRBJ2-5; a possible D gene is TRBD2 (5 bases). The CDR3 is made up of 14 amino acids. V was pared by 6 bases and J by 2 bases, with 14 bases between. Per germline, CDR1 SGHNT and CDR2 YYREEE (reference sequence). In nucleotides, the CDR3 is TGTGCCAGCACCAACGGGGTCGGACAAGAGACCCAGTACTTC. It translates to CASTNGVGQETQYF.

This clone was picked up one time. The V gene is TRBV11-3, the J gene TRBJ2-1; 11 bases fit TRBD2. The CDR3 is 14 amino acids. CDR1 and CDR2 from the germline V gene are SGHNT and YENEEA. The V gene end was trimmed by 6 bases and the J gene end by 7 bases; junction bases not matched to a gene: 5. The CDR3 DNA follows: TGTGCCAGCAGTAGCGGGAGGGCTTCGAATGAGCAGTTCTTC. This translates into CASSSGRASNEQFF.

The table lists this clone with a few counts. V and J are TRBV3-1 (or the pseudogene TRBV3-2) and TRBJ2-3; weak D call: TRBD2 (6 bases). This CDR3 contains 13 residues. CDR1 is LGHDT and CDR2 is YNNKEL in the germline V gene (reference sequence). V lost 1 base to trimming and J lost 7 bases, with 9 bases between them. The CDR3: CASSQGRGNTQYF. The CDR3 bases are TGTGCCAGCAGCCAAGGCCGGGGGAATACGCAGTATTTT.

The V call is TRBV3-1 (or the pseudogene TRBV3-2), the J call TRBJ2-7; D is unresolved. V lost 1 base to trimming and J lost 3 bases, with 10 bases between them. Germline V gene sequence: CDR1 LGHDT, CDR2 YNNKEL (reference sequence). The CDR3 is 14 residues long. The CDR3 loop reads CASSQARGSYEQYF. The CDR3 DNA sequence: TGTGCCAGCAGCCAAGCACGTGGCAGCTACGAGCAGTACTTC.

The V call is TRBV11-2, the J call TRBJ2-3; 7 bases are shared with TRBD2. The germline V gene encodes CDR1 SGHAT and CDR2 FQNNGV. V trimming: 1 base; J trimming: 6 bases; junction bases outside the gene matches: 10. This CDR3 region has 16 residues. As DNA, the CDR3 is TGTGCCAGCAGCTTAGGGGGGGGGAGTGGATTGGATACGCAGTATTTT. This translates into CASSLGGGSGLDTQYF.

This clone has only one observation. The chain carries TRBV5-4 and TRBJ2-5; 8 bases map to TRBD2. This CDR3 spans 14 amino acids. The germline gives CDR1 SGHNT, CDR2 YYREEE (reference sequence). V trimming: 2 bases; J trimming: 1 base; junction bases outside the gene matches: 1. CDR3 in amino acids: CASSFRGGQETQYF. The CDR3 coding sequence is TGTGCCAGCAGCTTTCGGGGGGGCCAAGAGACCCAGTACTTC.

The rearrangement links TRBV10-3 to TRBJ2-2; TRBD1 is a possible D gene (6 bases). The CDR3 sequence is 15 residues long. The germline gives CDR1 ENHRY, CDR2 SYGVKD. V lost 6 bases and J 3 bases, leaving 14 bases between the germline ends. The CDR3 sequence is CAIRGTLGDTGELFF. Here the CDR3 DNA reads TGTGCCATCAGGGGGACATTGGGGGACACCGGGGAGCTGTTTTTT.

In its sample, this clone was seen a few times. The chain carries TRBV7-2 and TRBJ1-3; D is perhaps TRBD1 (5 bases). V was cut by 5 bases and J by 8 bases, with 10 bases left in between. Germline V gives CDR1 SGHTA, CDR2 FQGNSA. The CDR3 runs 12 residues. The CDR3 loop is CASSHAGDTIYF. The CDR3 DNA is TGTGCCAGCAGCCACGCGGGGGACACCATATATTTT. The variable domain in full, completed from reference TRBV7-2 and TRBJ1-3, reads GAGVSQSPSNKVTEKGKDVELRCDPISGHTALYWYRQSLGQGLEFLIYFQGNSAPDKSGLPSDRFSAERTGGSVSTLTIQRTQQEDSAVYLCASSHAGDTIYFGEGSWLTVV.

The V call is TRBV6-5, the J call TRBJ2-7; 9 nucleotides align to TRBD2. The CDR3 extends over 13 amino acids. V lost 6 bases to trimming and J lost 3 bases; unmatched junction nucleotides: 3. The germline V gene has CDR1 MNHEY and CDR2 SVGAGI. CDR3 residues: CASRLAGGYEQYF. Written as DNA, the CDR3 is TGTGCCAGCAGACTAGCGGGTGGCTACGAGCAGTACTTC.

V is TRBV30 and J is TRBJ1-1; D is unclear. V was trimmed by 3 bases and J by 1 base, leaving 6 bases between them. This CDR3 has 12 residues. Germline lookup yields CDR1 GTSNPN and CDR2 SVGIG (reference sequence). The chain's CDR3 is CAWSRENTEAFF. CDR3 bases: TGTGCCTGGAGCCGGGAGAACACTGAAGCTTTCTTT. Using reference TRBV30 and TRBJ1-1 for the parts outside the CDR3, the full variable domain is SQTIHQWPATLVQPVGSPLSLECTVEGTSNPNLYWYRQAAGRGLQLLFYSVGIGQISSEVPQNLSASRPQDRQFILSSKKLLLSDSGFYLCAWSRENTEAFFGQGTRLTVV.

J is TRBJ2-7 and V is TRBV6-5, with TRBD2 identical over 14 bases. The J segment lost 7 bases and the V segment lost 6 bases, leaving 5 bases of the junction unmatched. CDR3 length equals 14 residues. Germline CDR1 reads MNHEY; CDR2 reads SVGAGI. The CDR3 spells CASRGLAGESEQYF. CDR3 in DNA: TGTGCCAGCAGGGGACTAGCGGGAGAGAGTGAGCAGTACTTC.

This clone occurred once. The chain links TRBV14 to TRBJ2-3, with 14 bases identical to TRBD2. The CDR3 is made up of 12 amino acids. Germline V gives CDR1 SGHDN, CDR2 FVKESK. With V trimmed by 6 bases and J by 13 bases, 3 bases remained unmatched. The CDR3 bases are TGTGCCAGCAGGCGACTAGCGGGAGGGGAGTATTTT. Residues: CASRRLAGGEYF.

V usage is TRBV29-1 and J usage is TRBJ2-7; a weak D match, TRBD2 (5 bases). The CDR3 loop spans 12 amino acids. CDR1 is SQVTM and CDR2 is ANQGSEA in the germline V gene. With 6 bases removed from V and 0 bases from J, the gap between germline ends came to 9 bases. The CDR3 protein is CSVGESSYEQYF. The DNA of the CDR3 is TGCAGCGTCGGGGAGAGCTCCTACGAGCAGTACTTC.

The rearrangement joins TRBV12-3 or TRBV12-4 to TRBJ2-5, with D perhaps matching TRBD2 (5 bases). V lost 3 bases and J lost 3, with 8 bases in between. The CDR3 has 13 residues. The CDR3 loop reads CASSFAGEETQYF. In DNA, the CDR3 is TGTGCCAGCAGTTTCGCCGGGGAAGAGACCCAGTACTTC.